A single sample gave rise to the 16 T cell receptor beta chains below, sequenced in a study of cytomegalovirus exposure and HLA in healthy donors. 60 Vbeta and 13 Jbeta primers were used in PCR. Method: immunoSEQ multiplex PCR; TCRdb's copy keeps in-frame clones and lacks some. The table lists approximately 190,000 clones, roughly four fifths of them singletons. The specimen sequenced was PBMCs. The receptors derive from a woman aged 18 to 35 in good health and CMV-seronegative.

The V gene is TRBV27, the J gene TRBJ2-7; 7 bases fit TRBD1. Germline V lookup: CDR1 MNHEY, CDR2 SMNVEV (reference sequence). Germline trimming cut 1 base from V and 1 base from J; bases unmatched to any gene: 1. The CDR3 is 14 amino acids. CDR3 protein: CASSLLGQSYEQYF. In nucleotides, the CDR3 is TGTGCCAGCAGTTTATTGGGACAGTCCTACGAGCAGTACTTC.

The genes are TRBV2 and TRBJ2-3, with 15 bases that match TRBD2. Germline CDR1 and CDR2: SNHLY and FYNNEI. With 2 bases clipped from V and 7 bases from J, the junction kept 7 bases outside the gene matches. This CDR3 spans 17 amino acids. CDR3 in amino acids: CASSEMGLAGGGNTQYF. The CDR3 region has the DNA TGTGCCAGCAGTGAAATGGGACTAGCGGGGGGAGGGAATACGCAGTATTTT.

This sequence joins TRBV7-8 and TRBJ1-1; no reliable D call. With 4 bases removed from V and 6 bases from J, the gap between germline ends came to 15 bases. The CDR3 sequence is 14 residues long. Germline V gene data show CDR1 as SGHVS and CDR2 as FQNEAQ. CDR3 in DNA: TGTGCCAGCAGCTCATGGGCCGAAAGAGCTGAAGCTTTCTTT. Its protein product is CASSSWAERAEAFF. The full variable domain, with the rest looked up from reference TRBV7-8 and TRBJ1-1, is GAGVSQSPRYKVAKRGQDVALRCDPISGHVSLFWYQQALGQGPEFLTYFQNEAQLDKSGLPSDRFFAERPEGSVSTLKIQRTQQEDSAVYLCASSSWAERAEAFFGQGTRLTVV.

The chain has TRBV6-5 and TRBJ2-7, with 14 bases identical to TRBD2. V shed 6 bases, J shed 2 bases, and the junction held 3 bases outside the gene matches. CDR1 and CDR2 from the germline V gene are MNHEY and SVGAGI. The CDR3 runs 15 residues. The CDR3 DNA reads as TGTGCCAGCAGCCTGGGACTAGCGGGAGCCTACGAGCAGTACTTC. Amino acid sequence: CASSLGLAGAYEQYF.

The chain links TRBV5-5 to TRBJ1-4; D remains ambiguous. The V and J ends lost 6 bases and 3 bases respectively, with 12 bases between them. The CDR3 is 14 residues long. Germline lookup yields CDR1 SGHKS and CDR2 YYEKEE (reference sequence). The DNA of the CDR3 is TGTGCCAGCACCGAGACTCTCGCTAATGAAAAACTGTTTTTT. This codes for CASTETLANEKLFF.

V and J are TRBV7-6 and TRBJ2-2; 13 nucleotides agree with TRBD2. CDR3 size: 17 residues. Trimming removed 2 bases from V and 4 bases from J; junction bases left unmatched: 4. The germline V gene has CDR1 SGHVS and CDR2 FNYEAQ. CDR3 sequence (DNA): TGTGCCAGCAGCTTACCCCGGACTAGCGGGGGCACCGGGGAGCTGTTTTTT. Translated: CASSLPRTSGGTGELFF. Combining the CDR3 with reference TRBV7-6 and TRBJ2-2 gives the whole variable domain GAGVSQSPRYKVTKRGQDVALRCDPISGHVSLYWYRQALGQGPEFLTYFNYEAQQDKSGLPNDRFSAERPEGSISTLTIQRTEQRDSAMYRCASSLPRTSGGTGELFFGEGSRLTVL.

The chain recombines TRBV18 with TRBJ2-7; the D gene is possibly TRBD1 (6 bases). This CDR3 region has 14 residues. V was pared by 1 base and J by 1 base, with 8 bases between. The V gene's germline CDR1 is KGHSH and CDR2 LQKENI. The CDR3 loop reads CASSPRQASYEQYF. CDR3 bases: TGTGCCAGCTCACCACGACAGGCGTCCTACGAGCAGTACTTC.

The chain links TRBV2 to TRBJ1-5, with 8 bases lining up with TRBD1. The trim removed 6 bases at V and 6 bases at J, leaving 7 bases unmatched. The CDR3 has 14 amino acids. Germline loops: CDR1 SNHLY, CDR2 FYNNEI. CDR3 region: CASRSDRGGQPQHF. The CDR3 nucleotides read TGTGCCAGCAGGTCCGACAGGGGTGGTCAGCCCCAGCATTTT.

The rearrangement links TRBV1 to TRBJ1-2; the table's TRBD1 call for D was not verified on the DNA. TRBV1 is listed as a pseudogene. This CDR3 is built from 16 residues. CDR3 loop: CTSSQRPPYRNYGYTF. Here the CDR3 DNA reads TGCACCAGCAGCCAACGCCCCCCCTACAGAAACTATGGCTACACCTTC.

The chain employs TRBV4-2 and TRBJ1-4; no clear D gene. The CDR3 has 14 amino acids. Trimming removed 1 base from V and 5 bases from J, with 8 bases in between. CDR1 and CDR2 from the germline V gene are LGHNA and YNFKEQ. The CDR3 here is CASSQAGGNEKLFF. CDR3 nucleotide sequence: TGTGCCAGCAGCCAAGCTGGAGGGAATGAAAAACTGTTTTTT.

CDR3 sequence: CASAYLGTQYF. The CDR3 bases are TGTGCCAGTGCCTATCTAGGTACGCAGTATTTT. V gene TRBV5-4 combines with J gene TRBJ2-3; D is unclear. CDR1 is SGHNT, CDR2 YYREEE, per germline (reference sequence). CDR3 length: 11 residues. The V and J ends lost 8 bases and 8 bases respectively, with 12 bases between them.

This chain uses TRBV30 with TRBJ2-3, with D perhaps TRBD1 (5 bases). In germline, CDR1 is GTSNPN, CDR2 SVGIG (reference sequence). The CDR3 spans 14 residues. Trimming cost V 1 base and J 1 base, with 9 bases left between them. CDR3 nucleotide sequence: TGTGCCTGGAGTGCCGGCAGGGGCACAGATACGCAGTATTTT. Its protein product is CAWSAGRGTDTQYF.

The J gene is TRBJ2-7, the V gene TRBV10-3; weak D call: TRBD1 (5 bases). Per the germline V gene, CDR1 is ENHRY and CDR2 is SYGVKD. The ends were cut back, 10 bases at V and 4 bases at J, with 17 bases in the middle. This CDR3 has 13 amino acids. The CDR3 DNA reads TGTGCCACCGAGGACACCGCCGGGTACGAGCAGTACTTC. This sequence encodes CATEDTAGYEQYF.

This chain joins TRBV7-3 and TRBJ2-5; D perhaps matches TRBD1 (7 bases). V was shortened by 5 bases and J by 3 bases, with 16 bases between the two germline ends. This CDR3 is 15 amino acids long. Looked up from germline, CDR1 is SGHTA and CDR2 is FQGTGA. The CDR3 DNA reads TGTGCCAGCAGCCGGGCGGGCGGGACAGAAGAGACCCAGTACTTC. The encoded protein is CASSRAGGTEETQYF.

V is TRBV27 and J is TRBJ2-3, with D tentatively TRBD2 (5 bases). CDR3 length equals 16 residues. CDR1 is MNHEY and CDR2 is SMNVEV in the germline V gene (reference sequence). V lost 5 bases and J lost 2, with 17 bases in between. The CDR3 protein is CASSPPVSGYTDTQYF. DNA of the CDR3: TGTGCCAGCAGTCCGCCGGTGAGCGGATACACAGATACGCAGTATTTT.

This chain joins TRBV27 and TRBJ1-1, with 7 bases fitting TRBD1. V lost 8 bases and J lost 3; bases outside the gene matches: 12. CDR3 length: 15 amino acids. Germline V gene data show CDR1 as MNHEY and CDR2 as SMNVEV (reference sequence). The CDR3 here is CASDGQGESYTEAFF. For the CDR3, the DNA is TGTGCCAGCGACGGGCAGGGGGAATCATACACTGAAGCTTTCTTT.